Presented here are 21 T cell receptor beta chains from one specimen sequenced in a study of T cell repertoires and HLA-DP antigens. This table comes from immunoSEQ multiplex PCR, and its TCRdb copy is limited to in-frame clones, with some not included. Among about 89,000 clones listed, approximately 89% were seen once. No antigen is known for these receptors. Material for sequencing was CD4+ T cells from PBMCs. These TCRs come from a man aged 50 to 59 in good health and CMV-seronegative.

The gene calls are TRBV6-1 and TRBJ2-5; unclear D gene. CDR1 and CDR2 (germline): MNHNS, SASEGT. The CDR3 contains 13 residues. V lost 7 bases, J lost 5 bases, and 14 bases lay in between. The DNA of the CDR3 is TGTGCCAGCACCCTCGACCGGACGGAGACCCAGTACTTC. Residues: CASTLDRTETQYF.

V usage is TRBV5-5 and J usage is TRBJ1-2; 8 bases align to TRBD1. The CDR3 loop spans 14 amino acids. Looked up from germline, CDR1 is SGHKS and CDR2 is YYEKEE (reference sequence). V shed 4 bases, J shed 7 bases, and the junction held 9 bases outside the gene matches. The CDR3 spells CASSPWTGSGGYTF. The CDR3 coding sequence is TGTGCCAGCAGCCCTTGGACAGGGTCGGGTGGCTACACCTTC.

The rearrangement joins TRBV6-1 to TRBJ2-5; 7 nucleotides match TRBD1. Near its end, the DNA agrees better with TRBJ2-7, so the J call may be wrong. The CDR3 contains 14 residues. Germline-derived CDR1 and CDR2 are MNHNS and SASEGT. CDR3 DNA sequence: TGTGCCAGCACCAGGGACAGTAAAGCCTACGAGCAGTACTTC. This translates into CASTRDSKAYEQYF.

In its sample, this clone was seen once. The chain is built from TRBV7-8 and TRBJ1-1; D might be TRBD1 (6 bases). Trimming took off 5 bases at V and 0 bases at J, with 13 bases between the two ends. This CDR3 has 15 amino acids. Germline V gene sequence: CDR1 SGHVS, CDR2 FQNEAQ. The CDR3 nucleotides are TGTGCCAGCAGCCCTAACAGGGTAATGAACACTGAAGCTTTCTTT. Its protein is CASSPNRVMNTEAFF.

The chain carries TRBV4-2 and TRBJ2-1, with D hard to call. The ends were cut back, 1 base at V and 14 bases at J, with 15 bases in the middle. The CDR3 contains 13 residues. The germline CDR1 and CDR2 sequences are LGHNA and YNFKEQ. The chain's CDR3 is CASSQVQPREEFF. Here the CDR3 DNA reads TGTGCCAGCAGCCAAGTCCAGCCAAGAGAGGAGTTCTTC.

This chain uses TRBV11-3 with TRBJ1-2; possibly TRBD1 for D (5 bases). Trimming pared 1 base from V and 8 bases from J, leaving 14 bases between. The CDR3 loop spans 14 amino acids. Per germline, CDR1 SGHNT and CDR2 YENEEA. The CDR3 loop reads CASSLGLPRGGYTF. The CDR3 bases are TGTGCCAGCAGCTTAGGTCTGCCCCGGGGGGGCTACACCTTC.

In nucleotides, the CDR3 is TGTGCCAGCAGTTACAGCACTGAAGCTTTCTTT. Amino acids: CASSYSTEAFF. The chain carries TRBV2 and TRBJ1-1; D not certain. V lost 5 bases, J lost 4 bases, and 5 bases lay in between. CDR1 is SNHLY and CDR2 is FYNNEI in the germline V gene. This CDR3 region has 11 residues.

The chain combines TRBV21-1 with TRBJ2-4; TRBD2, as called in the table, went unchecked against the DNA. TRBV21-1 is recorded as a pseudogene. This CDR3 is 14 amino acids long. CDR3 loop: CASSPPREGSIQYF. The CDR3 DNA follows: TGTGCCAGCAGCCCTCCCCGGGAGGGAAGCATTCAGTACTTC.

The genes are TRBV9 and TRBJ1-4, with D perhaps TRBD1 (5 bases). The V gene lost 0 bases and the J gene lost 4 bases, with 10 bases spanning the gap. Germline assignment: CDR1 SGDLS and CDR2 YYNGEE. This CDR3 has 15 amino acids. The DNA of the CDR3 is TGTGCCAGCAGCGTAGCGGGGGGACTTAATGAAAAACTGTTTTTT. It translates to CASSVAGGLNEKLFF.

J is TRBJ2-3 and V is TRBV5-1, with TRBD1 matching 9 bases. The CDR3 totals 15 residues. Losses at the gene ends were 2 bases for V and 6 bases for J; bases not matched to a gene: 7. Germline V gene data show CDR1 as SGHRS and CDR2 as YFSETQ. CDR3 nucleotides: TGCGCCAGCAGCTTACAGGGGGCCGAGGGGGATACGCAGTATTTT. It codes for CASSLQGAEGDTQYF.

In the case of this clone: Sequence at one end of the junction differs from germline and may be a read error. The genes are TRBV6-1 and TRBJ1-1; 7 positions match TRBD1. The CDR3 has 10 amino acids. Germline lookup yields CDR1 MNHNS and CDR2 SASEGT. CDR3 sequence reads: CASKKQGRLF. The CDR3 DNA sequence: TGTGCCAGCAAGAAACAGGGGCGGCTCTTT.

At least ten counts were recorded for this clone. The chain links TRBV20-1 to TRBJ2-4; D is possibly TRBD1 (5 bases). Per germline, CDR1 DFQATT and CDR2 SNEGSKA (reference sequence). Trimming removed 5 bases from V and 7 bases from J, with 9 bases in between. The CDR3 extends over 11 amino acids. This CDR3 reads CSAERQNIQYF. CDR3 nucleotide sequence: TGCAGTGCTGAAAGACAGAACATTCAGTACTTC.

The table lists this clone with a count of one. The J gene is TRBJ1-2, the V gene TRBV19; no definite D call. The germline gives CDR1 LNHDA, CDR2 SQIVND (reference sequence). V was pared by 5 bases and J by 4 bases, with 11 bases between. This CDR3 spans 13 amino acids. The CDR3 DNA reads TGTGCCAGTAGTCTAGGGTCCGGCTATGGCTACACCTTC. As protein: CASSLGSGYGYTF.

V usage is TRBV27 and J usage is TRBJ1-5, with TRBD1 identical over 12 bases. CDR1 and CDR2 (germline): MNHEY, SMNVEV (reference sequence). The CDR3 is 17 amino acids. V shed 6 bases, J shed 7 bases, and the junction held 13 bases outside the gene matches. The CDR3: CASSLATGTGGAQPQHF. In DNA, the CDR3 is TGTGCCAGCAGCCTAGCTACCGGGACAGGGGGCGCACAGCCCCAGCATTTT.

The chain uses TRBV14 and TRBJ2-3; 7 bases line up with TRBD1. The V segment lost 6 bases and the J segment 0 bases; nucleotides outside the gene matches: 3. Germline V gene lookup returns CDR1 SGHDN and CDR2 FVKESK. The CDR3 spans 14 residues. This CDR3 reads CASSRRGSTDTQYF. The CDR3, as DNA: TGTGCCAGCAGTCGCAGGGGGAGCACAGATACGCAGTATTTT.

The chain joins TRBV30 to TRBJ2-3, with 7 nucleotides matching TRBD2. V was pared by 1 base and J by 0 bases, with 4 bases of the junction left unmatched. Per the germline V gene, CDR1 is GTSNPN and CDR2 is SVGIG (reference sequence). The CDR3 covers 15 residues. CDR3 loop: CAWSGASGSTDTQYF. The CDR3 DNA is TGTGCCTGGAGTGGGGCTAGCGGAAGCACAGATACGCAGTATTTT.

This clone is a singleton in its sample. The V gene is TRBV5-1, the J gene TRBJ2-4; possibly TRBD1 for D (5 bases). The CDR3 has 16 amino acids. V was pared by 1 base and J by 2 bases, with 13 bases between. Germline V lookup: CDR1 SGHRS, CDR2 YFSETQ. The CDR3 protein is CASSLFQGTTKNIQYF. The CDR3 coding sequence is TGCGCCAGCAGCTTGTTTCAGGGTACAACCAAAAACATTCAGTACTTC.

The rearrangement links TRBV18 to TRBJ1-1; D unclear. Trimming took 3 bases from V and 1 from J, leaving 12 bases between them. CDR1 is KGHSH, CDR2 LQKENI, per germline. CDR3 length: 15 amino acids. CDR3 bases: TGTGCCAGCTCACCGGTGCGTCTTGGGAACACTGAAGCTTTCTTT. Translation: CASSPVRLGNTEAFF.

The chain employs TRBV30 and TRBJ2-7; a possible D gene is TRBD2 (6 bases). Germline V gene data show CDR1 as GTSNPN and CDR2 as SVGIG (reference sequence). V lost 2 bases and J 1 base, leaving 12 bases between the germline ends. The CDR3 extends over 14 amino acids. The CDR3 DNA reads TGTGCCTGGAGTAAGACGGGGGTTTCCTACGAGCAGTACTTC. Encoded protein: CAWSKTGVSYEQYF.

The rearrangement joins TRBV10-1 to TRBJ2-1; 13 nucleotides line up with TRBD2. Looked up from germline, CDR1 is WNHNN and CDR2 is SYGVQD (reference sequence). Unmatched junction bases numbered 4, after V lost 2 bases and J lost 9 bases. The CDR3 loop spans 15 amino acids. In nucleotides, the CDR3 is TGCGCCAGCAGTGAGACTAGCGGGAGGGCCGGTGAGCAGTTCTTC. Its protein product is CASSETSGRAGEQFF.

The gene calls are TRBV2 and TRBJ2-5, with 12 bases lining up with TRBD2. Germline values: CDR1 SNHLY, CDR2 FYNNEI. The CDR3 is 15 residues long. Unmatched junction bases numbered 5, after V lost 4 bases and J lost 5 bases. The CDR3 protein is CASSVTSGGRETQYF. The CDR3 bases are TGTGCCAGCAGTGTTACTAGCGGGGGGCGGGAGACCCAGTACTTC.